These 32 T cell receptor beta chains originate from one sample sequenced in a study of blood T cell repertoires in COVID-19. Libraries were prepared by immunoSEQ multiplex PCR; TCRdb keeps only in-frame clonotypes and omits some of them. This table holds under 200,000 clones, 75% to 90% found once. Sequenced sample: peripheral blood. These receptor sequences come from a woman of 80 years or more with active or convalescent COVID-19.

V and J are TRBV27 and TRBJ2-4; D not certain. Trimming cost V 4 bases and J 4 bases, with 8 bases left between them. This CDR3 is built from 13 residues. CDR1 and CDR2 (germline): MNHEY, SMNVEV (reference sequence). The CDR3 spells CASSSLQKNIQYF. CDR3 nucleotides: TGTGCCAGCAGTTCACTTCAAAAAAACATTCAGTACTTC.

J is TRBJ1-2 and V is TRBV12-3 or TRBV12-4; 7 bases are a match to TRBD1. After removal of 5 bases from V and 0 bases from J, the junction contained 0 bases not matched to a gene. The CDR3 contains 13 residues. CDR3 amino acids: CASSQGANYGYTF. CDR3 bases: TGTGCCAGCAGTCAGGGGGCTAACTATGGCTACACCTTC.

The chain has TRBV5-1 and TRBJ2-3; 9 bases are shared with TRBD1. The V and J ends lost 4 bases and 14 bases, in that order; junction bases with no gene match: 11. The CDR3 length is 13 residues. Germline CDR1 SGHRS, CDR2 YFSETQ. The CDR3, as DNA: TGCGCCAGCAGCAGGACAGGGGAATTGCCTCTGTATTTT. Encoded protein: CASSRTGELPLYF.

This sequence joins TRBV7-2 and TRBJ1-1, with TRBD1 as a possible D gene (5 bases). The CDR3 loop spans 15 amino acids. CDR1 and CDR2 from the germline V gene are SGHTA and FQGNSA. V was clipped by 5 bases and J by 3 bases, with 16 bases between them. This CDR3 reads CASSLDSGSDTEAFF. Here the CDR3 DNA reads TGTGCCAGCAGCCTCGACAGTGGTTCAGACACTGAAGCTTTCTTT.

V usage is TRBV28 and J usage is TRBJ1-5; D possibly corresponds to TRBD1 (5 bases). From germline, CDR1 is MDHEN and CDR2 SYDVKM. The CDR3 is 14 amino acids. V lost 7 bases and J 2 bases, leaving 12 bases between the germline ends. The CDR3 DNA reads TGTGCCAGCATGCTTCCGGGGGGCAATCAGCCCCAGCATTTT. Translated, it gives CASMLPGGNQPQHF.

CDR3 nucleotide sequence: TGTGCCAGCTCACCTCCAACACGAACCTACGAGCAGTACTTC. Its translation is CASSPPTRTYEQYF. The chain joins TRBV18 to TRBJ2-7; D gene uncertain. The CDR3 runs to 14 residues. Trimming removed 3 bases from V and 2 bases from J, with 11 bases in between. CDR1 is KGHSH, CDR2 LQKENI, per germline.

The chain has TRBV27 and TRBJ1-5; D possibly corresponds to TRBD1 (6 bases). V shed 5 bases and J shed 5 bases, with 13 bases lying between them. The CDR3 is 14 residues long. CDR1 is MNHEY, CDR2 SMNVEV, per germline (reference sequence). This chain's CDR3 is CASSPLNRDQPQHF. The CDR3 DNA reads as TGTGCCAGCAGTCCCCTCAACAGGGATCAGCCCCAGCATTTT.

V and J are TRBV25-1 and TRBJ1-2; D remains ambiguous. The V and J ends lost 5 bases and 4 bases respectively, with 14 bases between them. Germline V gene lookup returns CDR1 MGHDK and CDR2 SYGVNS. This CDR3 contains 14 residues. As DNA, the CDR3 is TGTGCCAGCAGTCCCCTCGGGTCGGTCTATGGCTACACCTTC. Translating gives CASSPLGSVYGYTF.

This chain links TRBV19 with TRBJ1-3; 7 positions match TRBD1. The J segment lost 0 bases and the V segment lost 9 bases, leaving 5 bases of the junction unmatched. The V gene's germline CDR1 is LNHDA and CDR2 SQIVND (reference sequence). CDR3 length: 14 amino acids. The CDR3 loop reads CASQPGGSGNTIYF. In nucleotides, the CDR3 is TGTGCCAGCCAACCAGGGGGCTCTGGAAACACCATATATTTT.

The chain is built from TRBV7-2 and TRBJ1-3, with D unresolved. This CDR3 contains 13 residues. Trimming removed 6 bases from V and 2 bases from J, with 8 bases in between. Germline CDR1 is SGHTA and CDR2 is FQGNSA. CDR3 in amino acids: CASSPGAGNTIYF. The CDR3 DNA follows: TGTGCCAGCAGTCCAGGTGCTGGAAACACCATATATTTT.

The chain recombines TRBV4-1 with TRBJ2-5; TRBD2 matches 12 bases. The germline V gene encodes CDR1 MGHRA and CDR2 YSYEKL. Unmatched junction bases numbered 7, after V lost 4 bases and J lost 1 base. CDR3 length: 17 residues. In DNA form, the CDR3 reads TGCGCCAGCAGCCTTACCGGACTAGCGGGGTTCCAAGAGACCCAGTACTTC. It codes for CASSLTGLAGFQETQYF.

This clone was counted only a few times. The V call is TRBV4-1, the J call TRBJ2-6; tentatively, D is TRBD2 (7 bases). CDR3 length: 19 residues. CDR1 is MGHRA and CDR2 is YSYEKL in the germline V gene. Trimming left V 4 bases short and J 2 bases short, with 21 bases between. CDR3 protein: CASSPLPGGAVPGANVLTF. CDR3 nucleotides: TGCGCCAGCAGCCCCCTCCCGGGGGGCGCGGTCCCTGGGGCCAACGTCCTGACTTTC.

The chain uses TRBV7-9 and TRBJ1-6, with D maybe TRBD1 (6 bases). The CDR3 is made up of 15 amino acids. V lost 3 bases to trimming and J lost 9 bases, with 15 bases between them. Looked up from germline, CDR1 is SEHNR and CDR2 is FQNEAQ (reference sequence). The CDR3 region has the DNA TGTGCCAGCAGCTTTCATGAGACAGGCCTTTCACCCCTCCACTTT. Protein: CASSFHETGLSPLHF.

V usage is TRBV10-1 and J usage is TRBJ2-1; D uncertain. Germline-derived CDR1 and CDR2 are WNHNN and SYGVQD (reference sequence). The CDR3 runs 12 residues. Trimming took off 3 bases at V and 7 bases at J, with 7 bases between the two ends. CDR3: CASSDSVNEQFF. DNA for the CDR3: TGCGCCAGCAGTGACTCCGTTAATGAGCAGTTCTTC.

This clone came up once. The chain couples TRBV19 to TRBJ2-7, with 9 bases identical to TRBD1. This CDR3 contains 15 residues. V was clipped by 10 bases and J by 0 bases; unmatched bases: 10. Germline V gives CDR1 LNHDA, CDR2 SQIVND (reference sequence). The DNA of the CDR3 is TGTGCCACCGGGGACAGGGTGCGGAGCTCCTACGAGCAGTACTTC. It codes for CATGDRVRSSYEQYF. The variable domain in full, with the rest retrieved from reference TRBV19 and TRBJ2-7, is DGGITQSPKYLFRKEGQNVTLSCEQNLNHDAMYWYRQDPGQGLRLIYYSQIVNDFQKGDIAEGYSVSREKKESFPLTVTSAQKNPTAFYLCATGDRVRSSYEQYFGPGTRLTVT.

V gene TRBV6-2 or TRBV6-3 combines with J gene TRBJ2-7; the match to TRBD1 covers 8 bases. The CDR3 totals 16 residues. Germline trimming cut 5 bases from V and 0 bases from J; bases unmatched to any gene: 9. The V gene's germline CDR1 is MNHEY and CDR2 SVGEGT. The CDR3 region has the DNA TGTGCCAGCAGTGGGCGAACCGGGACAGGCTCCTACGAGCAGTACTTC. Encoded protein: CASSGRTGTGSYEQYF.

The V call is TRBV5-5, the J call TRBJ2-1; weak D call: TRBD1 (5 bases). The CDR3 is 15 amino acids. Per germline, CDR1 SGHKS and CDR2 YYEKEE (reference sequence). V shed 4 bases and J shed 0 bases, with 11 bases lying between them. In DNA form, the CDR3 reads TGTGCCAGCAGCCCAGGGTTTAGCTCCTACAATGAGCAGTTCTTC. This codes for CASSPGFSSYNEQFF.

The chain links TRBV5-8 to TRBJ1-2, with D unclear. Trimming removed 2 bases at V and 3 bases at J, with 5 bases between. Germline CDR1 is SGHTS and CDR2 is YDEGEE. The CDR3 has 12 amino acids. As DNA, the CDR3 is TGTGCCAGCAGCTTCCCGGACTATGGCTACACCTTC. Translated: CASSFPDYGYTF.

The V call is TRBV3-1 (or the pseudogene TRBV3-2), the J call TRBJ1-2; tentatively, D is TRBD1 (6 bases). CDR3 size: 14 residues. V lost 4 bases and J lost 7, with 16 bases in between. Germline loops: CDR1 LGHDT, CDR2 YNNKEL (reference sequence). The CDR3 here is CASSPKSGGAGYTF. The CDR3 DNA reads TGTGCCAGCAGCCCTAAGTCGGGGGGCGCTGGCTACACCTTC.

The V and J genes are TRBV3-1 (or the pseudogene TRBV3-2) and TRBJ2-7; D remains unclear. The germline gives CDR1 LGHDT, CDR2 YNNKEL (reference sequence). This CDR3 spans 13 amino acids. V dropped 1 base and J dropped 7 bases, with 11 bases sitting between them. Here the CDR3 reads CASSQVAAREQYF. As DNA, the CDR3 is TGTGCCAGCAGCCAAGTCGCAGCGAGAGAGCAGTACTTC.

The V gene is TRBV19, the J gene TRBJ2-3, with a weak D call TRBD2 (5 bases). The ends were cut back, 5 bases at V and 3 bases at J, with 9 bases in the middle. This CDR3 has 13 residues. Germline V lookup: CDR1 LNHDA, CDR2 SQIVND (reference sequence). DNA for the CDR3: TGTGCCAGTAGTTCACGGAGGACAGATACGCAGTATTTT. It translates to CASSSRRTDTQYF.

CDR3 nucleotides: TGTGCCAGCAGCTTTGCCCCTACGGGGGCGAACACCGGGGAGCTGTTTTTT. Its protein product is CASSFAPTGANTGELFF. The chain recombines TRBV7-3 with TRBJ2-2; possibly TRBD2 for D (6 bases). This CDR3 has 17 residues. Germline loops: CDR1 SGHTA, CDR2 FQGTGA. V dropped 3 bases and J dropped 0 bases, with 14 bases sitting between them.

The table lists this clone with a count of one. The V and J genes are TRBV5-1 and TRBJ2-2; D is perhaps TRBD2 (5 bases). V gave up 0 bases and J gave up 0 bases, with 6 bases separating them. This CDR3 region has 15 residues. Germline CDR1 and CDR2: SGHRS and YFSETQ. CDR3 residues: CASSLGGANTGELFF. The CDR3 DNA reads as TGCGCCAGCAGCTTGGGGGGAGCGAACACCGGGGAGCTGTTTTTT.

The chain carries TRBV4-1 and TRBJ1-1, with D unclear. The CDR3 totals 16 residues. Germline CDR1 reads MGHRA; CDR2 reads YSYEKL. The V and J ends lost 4 bases and 0 bases respectively, with 15 bases between them. CDR3 coding DNA: TGCGCCAGCAGCCCTAGATATGCGGCACTGAACACTGAAGCTTTCTTT. Protein product: CASSPRYAALNTEAFF.

The chain is built from TRBV6-4 and TRBJ2-7; the match to TRBD2 covers 8 bases. The V gene's germline CDR1 is MRHNA and CDR2 SNTAGT. Germline trimming cut 7 bases from V and 5 bases from J; bases unmatched to any gene: 13. The CDR3 has 15 amino acids. The CDR3 spells CASTPPGGYLHEQYF. DNA for the CDR3: TGTGCCAGCACTCCCCCGGGGGGGTATCTACACGAGCAGTACTTC.

This chain links TRBV29-1 with TRBJ2-7, with D possibly being TRBD2 (5 bases). V lost 4 bases to trimming and J lost 2 bases, with 9 bases between them. The CDR3 has 12 amino acids. Germline V gene lookup returns CDR1 SQVTM and CDR2 ANQGSEA. Here the CDR3 reads CSVADGTYEQYF. As DNA, the CDR3 is TGCAGCGTTGCTGACGGGACCTACGAGCAGTACTTC.

CDR3 bases: TGTGCCAGCAGCATTGGGGGCCTCGGCACCGGGGAGCTGTTTTTT. Protein: CASSIGGLGTGELFF. The chain carries TRBV6-5 and TRBJ2-2; tentatively, D is TRBD1 (6 bases). The CDR3 covers 15 residues. The germline V and J ends were trimmed by 6 bases and 4 bases, with 15 bases remaining between them. CDR1 and CDR2 (germline): MNHEY, SVGAGI.

V usage is TRBV4-1 and J usage is TRBJ2-7, with 7 bases that match TRBD1. With 0 bases clipped from V and 4 bases from J, the junction kept 6 bases outside the gene matches. This CDR3 has 15 residues. Germline V gene data show CDR1 as MGHRA and CDR2 as YSYEKL. The DNA for the CDR3 is TGCGCCAGCAGCCAAGATCAGGACAGGATATACGAGCAGTACTTC. Residues: CASSQDQDRIYEQYF.

The V gene is TRBV5-4, the J gene TRBJ2-1; 9 positions agree with TRBD1. This CDR3 spans 15 amino acids. Losses at the gene ends were 3 bases for V and 4 bases for J; bases not matched to a gene: 5. Germline CDR1 SGHNT, CDR2 YYREEE (reference sequence). CDR3 protein: CASSSRDRVYNEQFF. The CDR3 DNA reads TGTGCCAGCAGCTCCAGGGACAGGGTATACAATGAGCAGTTCTTC.

The V and J genes are TRBV19 and TRBJ2-3; D is perhaps TRBD2 (5 bases). The CDR3 consists of 15 residues. The germline V and J ends were trimmed by 7 bases and 2 bases, with 16 bases remaining between them. Looked up from germline, CDR1 is LNHDA and CDR2 is SQIVND (reference sequence). The CDR3 sequence is CASTPDGGSTDTQYF. CDR3 bases: TGTGCCAGTACCCCGGACGGAGGCTCCACAGATACGCAGTATTTT.

This chain joins TRBV10-3 and TRBJ1-1, with 7 bases aligning to TRBD1. Germline V gene lookup returns CDR1 ENHRY and CDR2 SYGVKD. This CDR3 region has 15 residues. V trimming: 6 bases; J trimming: 0 bases; junction bases outside the gene matches: 7. The CDR3 sequence is CAISPGQLMNTEAFF. The DNA of the CDR3 is TGTGCCATCAGCCCGGGACAGCTCATGAACACTGAAGCTTTCTTT.

The chain employs TRBV11-2 and TRBJ2-1, with 15 bases that match TRBD2. The germline V gene encodes CDR1 SGHAT and CDR2 FQNNGV. The J segment lost 1 base and the V segment lost 3 bases, leaving 1 base of the junction unmatched. CDR3 length: 17 residues. CDR3 amino acids: CASSFGLAGGSYNEQFF. The CDR3 region has the DNA TGTGCCAGCAGCTTCGGACTAGCGGGGGGGTCCTACAATGAGCAGTTCTTC.